Listed below are T cell receptor beta chains from one sample, sequenced in a study of blood T cell repertoires in COVID-19. Clones were sequenced by immunoSEQ multiplex PCR, and TCRdb holds only the in-frame ones, with some missing. The data hold about 300,000 clones, with under 90% observed a single time. Sequenced material: PBMCs or T cells enriched from blood (not recorded which). All receptors derive from a man aged 25-45 years who had recovered from COVID-19. CDR3s include the opening cysteine and the closing phenylalanine or tryptophan. The order of the fields is V gene, CDR3 length, J gene, D gene, clone size, CDR3 protein, CDR3 DNA. The D gene is left open where the match is weak. The size of a clone is reported for some rows only, either as once, few or many, or as a class for expanded clones.

TRBV19,15,TRBJ1-2,TRBD1,.,CASSIPGQAIYGYTF,TGTGCCAGTAGTATCCCGGGACAGGCGATCTATGGCTACACCTTC
TRBV5-1,14,TRBJ1-4,.,.,CASSLGPSREKLFF,TGCGCCAGCAGTCTGGGGCCCAGCCGGGAAAAACTGTTTTTT
TRBV7-2,18,TRBJ2-5,TRBD2,once,CASSSPGLAGGPQETQYF,TGTGCCAGCAGCAGTCCGGGACTAGCGGGAGGGCCGCAAGAGACCCAGTACTTC
TRBV6-2/TRBV6-3,15,TRBJ1-1,.,.,CASSYPGTGRTEAFF,TGTGCCAGCAGTTACCCCGGGACCGGGAGGACTGAAGCTTTCTTT
TRBV11-2,18,TRBJ1-6,.,.,CASSQRGGDRSDNSPLHF,TGTGCCAGCAGCCAAAGGGGGGGTGACAGGTCGGATAATTCACCCCTCCACTTT
TRBV3-1/TRBV3-2,14,TRBJ1-2,TRBD1,.,CASSSTGGNYGYTF,TGTGCCAGCAGCTCGACAGGGGGCAACTATGGCTACACCTTC
TRBV7-2,16,TRBJ1-3,.,once,CASSLRVSVSGNTIYF,TGTGCCAGCAGCTTGAGGGTGTCCGTCTCTGGAAACACCATATATTTT
TRBV5-4,15,TRBJ2-7,TRBD2,.,CASSERLAGEDEQYF,TGTGCCAGCAGCGAGAGACTAGCGGGAGAGGACGAGCAGTACTTC
TRBV4-2,16,TRBJ2-3,TRBD2,.,CASSQARGGSTDTQYF,TGTGCCAGCAGCCAAGCCCGGGGGGGTAGCACAGATACGCAGTATTTT
TRBV4-2,14,TRBJ2-1,TRBD2,.,CASSPGGDYNEQFF,TGTGCCAGCAGCCCGGGGGGGGACTACAATGAGCAGTTCTTC
TRBV5-4,16,TRBJ2-2,.,.,CASSSGTDRHTGELFF,TGTGCCAGCAGCTCAGGAACAGACAGACACACCGGGGAGCTGTTTTTT
TRBV14,14,TRBJ1-3,.,.,CASSQARIRDTIYF,TGTGCCAGCAGCCAAGCGCGCATTAGAGACACCATATATTTT
TRBV5-1,15,TRBJ2-3,.,.,CASSSRLPSTDTQYF,TGCGCCAGCAGCTCCCGACTGCCTAGCACAGATACGCAGTATTTT
TRBV18,17,TRBJ2-1,TRBD1,.,CASSPPTGVEGYNEQFF,TGTGCCAGCTCACCACCTACAGGGGTTGAAGGATACAATGAGCAGTTCTTC
TRBV28,16,TRBJ1-1,.,.,CASSSRGGLGNTEAFF,TGTGCCAGCAGTTCTCGCGGGGGGCTGGGGAACACTGAAGCTTTCTTT
TRBV19,15,TRBJ2-2,.,once,CASSMAQGRTGELFF,TGTGCCAGTAGTATGGCGCAGGGTAGGACCGGGGAGCTGTTTTTT
TRBV4-1,14,TRBJ1-6,.,.,CASSHGQTNSPLHF,TGCGCCAGCAGCCACGGACAGACTAATTCACCCCTCCACTTT
TRBV6-5,15,TRBJ1-1,TRBD1,.,CASSYGGTVYTEAFF,TGTGCCAGCAGTTACGGCGGGACAGTTTACACTGAAGCTTTCTTT
TRBV5-6,15,TRBJ2-3,.,.,CASSLGGDPTDTQYF,TGTGCCAGCAGCTTGGGAGGAGACCCCACAGATACGCAGTATTTT
TRBV7-9,17,TRBJ1-1,TRBD1,.,CASSLGQGARLDTEAFF,TGTGCCAGCAGCTTAGGGCAGGGGGCGCGGTTGGACACTGAAGCTTTCTTT
TRBV14,14,TRBJ1-1,TRBD1,.,CASSRDRVRTEAFF,TGTGCCAGCAGTAGGGACAGGGTAAGGACTGAAGCTTTCTTT
TRBV28,13,TRBJ2-5,TRBD2,once,CASLLAGGETQYF,TGTGCCAGTCTACTAGCGGGAGGAGAGACCCAGTACTTC
TRBV4-1,16,TRBJ2-7,TRBD1,.,CASSQSSGTGGYEQYF,TGCGCCAGCAGCCAAAGTTCTGGGACAGGGGGCTACGAGCAGTACTTC
TRBV24-1,15,TRBJ2-3,.,.,CATSEYSPGTDTQYF,TGTGCCACCAGTGAGTATTCGCCAGGGACAGATACGCAGTATTTT
TRBV12-3/TRBV12-4,13,TRBJ1-2,.,.,CASSSHSGYGYTF,TGTGCCAGCAGTTCACACTCAGGTTATGGCTACACCTTC
TRBV5-4,14,TRBJ2-1,TRBD2,.,CASSRRTSAFEQFF,TGTGCCAGCTCCCGTAGGACTAGCGCGTTTGAGCAGTTCTTC
TRBV9,11,TRBJ1-2,TRBD1,few,CASGQGNGYTF,TGTGCCAGCGGACAGGGGAATGGCTACACCTTC
TRBV6-5,13,TRBJ1-1,.,.,CASSYSWPTEAFF,TGTGCCAGCAGTTACTCGTGGCCCACTGAAGCTTTCTTT
TRBV11-3,13,TRBJ2-7,TRBD2,.,CASGQRGSYEQYF,TGTGCCAGCGGGCAGCGGGGCTCCTACGAGCAGTACTTC
TRBV5-1,15,TRBJ2-1,.,.,CASSLIAASYNEQFF,TGCGCCAGCAGCTTGATTGCGGCCTCCTACAATGAGCAGTTCTTC
TRBV5-8,17,TRBJ1-2,TRBD1,once,CASSLGDRTGFNYGYTF,TGTGCCAGCAGCTTGGGGGACAGGACGGGATTTAACTATGGCTACACCTTC
TRBV7-9,13,TRBJ1-1,.,.,CASSPGLLGEAFF,TGTGCCAGCAGCCCAGGGCTGCTAGGTGAAGCTTTCTTT
TRBV4-1,16,TRBJ1-3,.,.,CASSLSDSRSGNTIYF,TGCGCCAGCAGCCTTTCCGACAGCCGCTCTGGAAACACCATATATTTT
TRBV24-1,16,TRBJ1-2,TRBD1,.,CATSDPMTGTDYGYTF,TGTGCCACCAGTGATCCGATGACAGGGACGGACTATGGCTACACCTTC
TRBV9,16,TRBJ2-7,TRBD1,.,CASSAARDRGQNEQYF,TGTGCCAGCAGCGCAGCCAGGGACAGGGGGCAAAACGAGCAGTACTTC
TRBV7-8,16,TRBJ2-5,TRBD2,once,CASSPRRASGGETQYF,TGTGCCAGCAGCCCCCGCCGAGCTAGCGGGGGAGAGACCCAGTACTTC
TRBV7-9,14,TRBJ2-7,.,.,CASSSTGGYYEQYF,TGTGCCAGCAGCTCCACGGGCGGGTACTACGAGCAGTACTTC
TRBV28,14,TRBJ1-3,.,.,CASSSHRVWDTIYF,TGTGCCAGCAGTTCTCACAGGGTGTGGGACACCATATATTTT
TRBV5-1,15,TRBJ2-2,.,.,CASSVSGFGTGELFF,TGCGCCAGCAGCGTTAGCGGATTTGGGACCGGGGAGCTGTTTTTT
TRBV7-2,13,TRBJ2-1,.,.,CASTFSPGGEQFF,TGTGCCAGCACCTTTTCACCCGGGGGTGAGCAGTTCTTC
TRBV28,14,TRBJ2-4,TRBD1,.,CASSPHRQGDIQYF,TGTGCCAGCAGTCCCCACCGACAGGGCGACATTCAGTACTTC
TRBV12-3/TRBV12-4,13,TRBJ2-2,.,.,CASSPGGIGELFF,TGTGCCAGCAGCCCGGGGGGCATCGGGGAGCTGTTTTTT
TRBV6-5,14,TRBJ2-1,.,.,CASVTGGGGIEQFF,TGTGCCAGCGTTACAGGGGGCGGGGGGATTGAGCAGTTCTTC
TRBV7-2,12,TRBJ2-3,.,.,CASSLAGGTQYF,TGTGCCAGCAGCTTAGCGGGGGGTACGCAGTATTTT
TRBV6-5,14,TRBJ1-2,.,.,CASSYSSFSYGYTF,TGTGCCAGCAGTTACTCGTCCTTTTCTTATGGCTACACCTTC
TRBV7-9,15,TRBJ2-2,.,.,CASPVQGLNTGELFF,TGTGCCAGCCCCGTTCAGGGGCTTAACACCGGGGAGCTGTTTTTT
TRBV10-1,13,TRBJ1-2,TRBD1,.,CASSLDRDYGYTF,TGCGCCAGCAGCTTGGACAGGGACTATGGCTACACCTTC
TRBV6-1,15,TRBJ2-7,TRBD1,once,CASSERTGGTYEQYF,TGTGCCAGCAGTGAACGGACAGGGGGAACCTACGAGCAGTACTTC
TRBV10-3,16,TRBJ2-7,TRBD1,.,CAISESADRGKYEQYF,TGTGCCATCAGTGAGTCTGCGGACAGGGGAAAATACGAGCAGTACTTC
TRBV3-1/TRBV3-2,16,TRBJ2-7,TRBD2,.,CASSQGGLAGYYEQYF,TGTGCCAGCAGCCAAGGCGGACTAGCGGGATACTACGAGCAGTACTTC
TRBV4-2,15,TRBJ2-7,.,once,CASSQDGAGSYEQYF,TGTGCCAGCAGCCAAGATGGAGCAGGGTCCTACGAGCAGTACTTC
TRBV3-1/TRBV3-2,14,TRBJ1-6,.,.,CASSHWGEDSPLHF,TGTGCCAGCAGCCATTGGGGAGAGGATTCACCCCTCCACTTT
TRBV2,15,TRBJ1-5,TRBD1,few,CASSLDRGQGQPQHF,TGTGCCAGCAGCCTGGACAGGGGGCAGGGACAGCCCCAGCATTTT
TRBV4-1,16,TRBJ2-7,TRBD2,once,CASSQETSGPIYEQYF,TGCGCCAGCAGCCAAGAAACTAGCGGGCCCATCTACGAGCAGTACTTC